These T cell receptor beta chains were read from a single sample in a study of shared clonotypes between healthy human individuals. Generated by immunoSEQ multiplex PCR, the TCRdb table keeps only in-frame clones and is missing some. This repertoire shows millions of clones, 90% to 95% found once; its top ten account for approximately 0.4%. The sequenced sample consisted of naive CD4+ T cells from PBMCs. These TCRs come from a young man in good health. Some clones in this sample may be carry-over from other donors' samples. Each CDR3 is given with its conserved first and last residue. Each record gives: D gene, V gene, J gene, CDR3 protein, CDR3 DNA. D genes are given only for firm matches.

D: NA; V: TRBV10-3; J: TRBJ2-5; CDR3: CATWGGRGETQYF; DNA: TGTGCCACCTGGGGGGGGCGAGGGGAGACCCAGTACTTC
D: NA; V: TRBV11-2; J: TRBJ2-3; CDR3: CASSLVDTQYF; DNA: TGTGCCAGCAGCTTAGTAGATACGCAGTATTTT
D: NA; V: TRBV6-5; J: TRBJ2-7; CDR3: CASSYSWGRSYEQYF; DNA: TGTGCCAGCAGTTACTCTTGGGGTCGTTCCTACGAGCAGTACTTC
D: NA; V: TRBV9; J: TRBJ2-7; CDR3: CASSARDIPPYEQYF; DNA: TGTGCCAGCAGCGCCCGGGACATTCCCCCCTACGAGCAGTACTTC
D: NA; V: TRBV28; J: TRBJ2-3; CDR3: CASSEILSSTDTQYF; DNA: TGTGCCAGCAGCGAAATACTATCTAGCACAGATACGCAGTATTTT
D: NA; V: TRBV11-2; J: TRBJ2-1; CDR3: CASSRSLSLAKGNEQFF; DNA: TGTGCCAGCAGCAGGTCCTTATCTTTGGCTAAAGGCAATGAGCAGTTCTTC
D: NA; V: TRBV6-6; J: TRBJ1-6; CDR3: CASSYRRLNSPLHF; DNA: TGTGCCAGCAGTTACCGCAGACTCAATTCACCCCTCCACTTT
D: TRBD1; V: TRBV7-2; J: TRBJ1-3; CDR3: CASSYLGQGARNTIYF; DNA: TGTGCCAGCAGCTATCTGGGACAGGGGGCGCGAAACACCATATATTTT
D: TRBD2; V: TRBV27; J: TRBJ2-6; CDR3: CASSLVGLAGGTSGANVLTF; DNA: TGTGCCAGCAGTTTAGTTGGACTAGCGGGAGGAACCTCTGGGGCCAACGTCCTGACTTTC
D: NA; V: TRBV28; J: TRBJ2-2; CDR3: CASSFPGPQRRELFF; DNA: TGTGCCAGCAGTTTCCCGGGACCCCAGCGCCGGGAGCTGTTTTTT
D: NA; V: TRBV4-3; J: TRBJ2-2; CDR3: CASSLLAGSGFIGELFF; DNA: TGCGCCAGCAGCTTGCTCGCCGGGTCGGGTTTTATCGGGGAGCTGTTTTTT
D: NA; V: TRBV2; J: TRBJ1-4; CDR3: CASSSLEKLFF; DNA: TGTGCCAGCAGCTCACTAGAAAAACTGTTTTTT
D: NA; V: TRBV29-1; J: TRBJ1-2; CDR3: CSVSSNGGYTF; DNA: TGCAGCGTAAGCAGCAATGGCGGCTACACCTTC
D: NA; V: TRBV6-6; J: TRBJ2-1; CDR3: CASSRDTYSYNEQFF; DNA: TGTGCCAGCAGTAGGGACACCTACTCCTACAATGAGCAGTTCTTC
D: NA; V: TRBV18; J: TRBJ2-6; CDR3: CASSPVPGGAGANVLTF; DNA: TGTGCCAGCTCACCCGTCCCCGGGGGTGCTGGGGCCAACGTCCTGACTTTC
D: NA; V: TRBV27; J: TRBJ2-7; CDR3: CASSERGKTKAEQYF; DNA: TGTGCCAGCAGTGAGAGAGGGAAGACCAAAGCCGAGCAGTACTTC
D: NA; V: TRBV9; J: TRBJ1-2; CDR3: CASSVDPSAAEGYTF; DNA: TGTGCCAGCAGCGTAGACCCGAGCGCGGCCGAGGGCTACACCTTC
D: NA; V: TRBV28; J: TRBJ1-1; CDR3: CASSAGPSNTEAFF; DNA: TGTGCCAGCAGCGCCGGGCCGTCGAACACTGAAGCTTTCTTT
D: TRBD2; V: TRBV9; J: TRBJ2-5; CDR3: CASSEGTSGSGLGETQYF; DNA: TGTGCCAGCAGCGAAGGGACTAGCGGGAGCGGTTTAGGAGAGACCCAGTACTTC